Presented here are 10 T cell receptor beta chains from one specimen sequenced in a study of radiotherapy plus CTLA-4 blockade in lung cancer. Repertoires were generated with immunoSEQ multiplex PCR, while TCRdb's copy carries only in-frame clones and drops some. The table lists approximately 97,000 clones, about four fifths of them singletons. The starting material was peripheral blood, obtained from a patient treated with radiotherapy plus ipilimumab. Receptors originate from a human donor with non-small cell lung cancer who had stable disease on radiotherapy plus ipilimumab.

The chain links TRBV27 to TRBJ2-7; perhaps D is TRBD1 or TRBD2 (5 bases each). The CDR3 runs 16 residues. V shed 5 bases and J shed 5 bases, with 22 bases lying between them. Germline lookup yields CDR1 MNHEY and CDR2 SMNVEV (reference sequence). Here the CDR3 reads CASSGSRGALLHEQYF. The CDR3 DNA is TGTGCCAGCAGTGGATCGAGAGGGGCGCTACTCCACGAGCAGTACTTC.

This clone appeared a single time. This rearrangement joins TRBV7-6 to TRBJ2-3, with no clear D. Germline CDR1 reads SGHVS; CDR2 reads FNYEAQ. The V gene lost 1 base and the J gene lost 11 bases, with 16 bases spanning the gap. The CDR3 runs to 14 residues. CDR3 protein: CASSLVRDVGEQYF. The CDR3 DNA follows: TGTGCCAGCAGCTTAGTACGTGATGTCGGTGAGCAGTATTTT.

The chain couples TRBV30 to TRBJ2-7; 12 nucleotides agree with TRBD2. The CDR3 loop spans 16 amino acids. CDR1 is GTSNPN, CDR2 SVGIG, per germline (reference sequence). V lost 7 bases and J lost 1; bases outside the gene matches: 11. The CDR3, as DNA: TGTGCCTCCCGGGGGCGCCTAGCGGGGGGGTCCTACGAGCAGTACTTC. Protein product: CASRGRLAGGSYEQYF. The whole variable domain, remainder taken from reference TRBV30 and TRBJ2-7, is SQTIHQWPATLVQPVGSPLSLECTVEGTSNPNLYWYRQAAGRGLQLLFYSVGIGQISSEVPQNLSASRPQDRQFILSSKKLLLSDSGFYLCASRGRLAGGSYEQYFGPGTRLTVT.

The chain combines TRBV10-3 with TRBJ1-5; 7 bases line up with TRBD1. With 4 bases clipped from V and 3 bases from J, the junction kept 3 bases outside the gene matches. In germline, CDR1 is ENHRY, CDR2 SYGVKD. The CDR3 has 14 residues. CDR3: CAISGTGDNQPQHF. CDR3 nucleotides: TGTGCCATCAGTGGTACAGGGGACAATCAGCCCCAGCATTTT.

The rearrangement uses TRBV5-1 and TRBJ1-5; D might be TRBD1 (6 bases). In germline, CDR1 is SGHRS, CDR2 YFSETQ. The CDR3 is 15 amino acids. V lost 0 bases and J 5 bases, leaving 12 bases between the germline ends. The CDR3 loop reads CASSLAGGSDQPQHF. CDR3 nucleotide sequence: TGCGCCAGCAGCTTGGCTGGGGGCAGCGATCAGCCCCAGCATTTT.

This chain uses TRBV2 with TRBJ2-3; 7 bases are shared with TRBD1. The J segment lost 2 bases and the V segment lost 5 bases, leaving 4 bases of the junction unmatched. The germline gives CDR1 SNHLY, CDR2 FYNNEI. CDR3 length: 14 residues. The CDR3, as DNA: TGTGCCAGCAGTTTGGGACAGTCCACAGATACGCAGTATTTT. This codes for CASSLGQSTDTQYF.

The chain joins TRBV10-3 to TRBJ2-7; 9 bases are shared with TRBD1. Germline V CDR1 and CDR2: ENHRY, SYGVKD. J gave up 5 bases and V 7 bases, and 6 bases lay outside the gene matches. The length of the CDR3 is 13 residues. CDR3 protein: CAITGQGFNEQYF. CDR3 DNA sequence: TGTGCCATCACCGGACAGGGGTTCAACGAGCAGTACTTC.

V and J are TRBV19 and TRBJ1-6; D might be TRBD1 (6 bases). The germline V gene has CDR1 LNHDA and CDR2 SQIVND (reference sequence). CDR3 length equals 14 residues. V lost 9 bases and J lost 7, with 16 bases in between. The CDR3 nucleotides are TGTGCCAGCAGCTCAGGGGTGGGAAATTCACCCCTCCACTTT. It specifies CASSSGVGNSPLHF.

This clone was observed once. V is TRBV6-1 and J is TRBJ1-1, with 7 bases that match TRBD1. The CDR3 length is 13 residues. The trim removed 6 bases at V and 4 bases at J, leaving 5 bases unmatched. Germline assignment: CDR1 MNHNS and CDR2 SASEGT. The CDR3: CASRVQGFTEAFF. In DNA form, the CDR3 reads TGTGCCAGCAGAGTACAGGGGTTCACTGAAGCTTTCTTT.

The rearrangement uses TRBV27 and TRBJ1-2, with D perhaps TRBD1 (6 bases). Looked up from germline, CDR1 is MNHEY and CDR2 is SMNVEV (reference sequence). This CDR3 spans 13 amino acids. Trimming stripped 6 bases from V and 7 bases from J, with 15 bases between. In DNA, the CDR3 is TGTGCCAGCAGCTCCTACAGGGCTTCTGGCTACACCTTC. Translating gives CASSSYRASGYTF.